This T cell receptor (beta chain) was recovered during a study of T cell changes during pregnancy in multiple sclerosis. V was trimmed by 4 bases and J by 4 bases, leaving 10 bases between them. This CDR3 has 13 amino acids. Germline CDR1 KGHSY, CDR2 FQNENV. In this sample, this clone turned up a few times. TCRdb's table, derived via immunoSEQ multiplex PCR, lists solely in-frame clones and lacks some. The table shows roughly 29,000 clones, with less than 90% occurring only once. Sequencing used CD8+ T cells from peripheral blood mononuclear cells, obtained before pregnancy. V is TRBV16 and J is TRBJ1-1, with a possible D match to TRBD1 (6 bases). The TCR sequence derives from a female donor with multiple sclerosis, enrolled in a pregnancy study. The CDR3 nucleotides are TGTGCCAGCAGCCGGGACATTACCACTGAAGCTTTCTTT. Protein sequence: CASSRDITTEAFF. Supplemented by reference TRBV16 and TRBJ1-1, the full variable domain reads GEEVAQTPKHLVRGEGQKAKLYCAPIKGHSYVFWYQQVLKNEFKFLISFQNENVFDETGMPKERFSAKCLPNSPCSLEIQATKLEDSAVYFCASSRDITTEAFFGQGTRLTVV.